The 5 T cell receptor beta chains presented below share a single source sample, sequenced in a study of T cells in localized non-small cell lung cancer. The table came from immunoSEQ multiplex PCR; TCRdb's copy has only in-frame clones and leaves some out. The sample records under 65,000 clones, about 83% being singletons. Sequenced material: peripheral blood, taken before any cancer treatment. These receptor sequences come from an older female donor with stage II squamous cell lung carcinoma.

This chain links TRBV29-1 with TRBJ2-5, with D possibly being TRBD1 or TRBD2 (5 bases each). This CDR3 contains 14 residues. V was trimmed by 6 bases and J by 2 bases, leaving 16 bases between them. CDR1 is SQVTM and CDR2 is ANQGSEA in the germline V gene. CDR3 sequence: CSVGAGTKQETQYF. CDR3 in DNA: TGCAGCGTGGGTGCAGGGACCAAGCAAGAGACCCAGTACTTC.

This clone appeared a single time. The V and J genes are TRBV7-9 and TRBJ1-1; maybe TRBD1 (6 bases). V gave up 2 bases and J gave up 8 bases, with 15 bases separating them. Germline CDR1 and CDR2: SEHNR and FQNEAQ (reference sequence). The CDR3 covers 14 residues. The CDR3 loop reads CASSLWQGNQEAFF. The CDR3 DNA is TGTGCCAGCAGCTTATGGCAGGGGAATCAAGAAGCTTTCTTT.

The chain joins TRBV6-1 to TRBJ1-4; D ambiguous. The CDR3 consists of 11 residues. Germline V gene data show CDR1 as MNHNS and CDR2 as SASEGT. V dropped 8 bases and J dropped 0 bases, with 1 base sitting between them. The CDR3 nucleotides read TGTGCCAGCGCAACTAATGAAAAACTGTTTTTT. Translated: CASATNEKLFF.

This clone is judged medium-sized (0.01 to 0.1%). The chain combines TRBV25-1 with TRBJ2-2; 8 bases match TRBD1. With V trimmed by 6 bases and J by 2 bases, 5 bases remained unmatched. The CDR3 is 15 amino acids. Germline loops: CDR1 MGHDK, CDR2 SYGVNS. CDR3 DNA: TGTGCCAGCAGCGAAACAGGGGGAAACACCGGGGAGCTGTTTTTT. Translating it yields CASSETGGNTGELFF.

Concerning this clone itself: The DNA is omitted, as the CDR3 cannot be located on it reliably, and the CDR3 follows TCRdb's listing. The CDR3 loop is CASSPKWGGGSYNEQFF. This chain links TRBV21-1 with TRBJ2-1; TRBD2, the table's D call, was not compared with the DNA. TRBV21-1 is annotated as a pseudogene. The CDR3 region is 17 residues in length, termini included.